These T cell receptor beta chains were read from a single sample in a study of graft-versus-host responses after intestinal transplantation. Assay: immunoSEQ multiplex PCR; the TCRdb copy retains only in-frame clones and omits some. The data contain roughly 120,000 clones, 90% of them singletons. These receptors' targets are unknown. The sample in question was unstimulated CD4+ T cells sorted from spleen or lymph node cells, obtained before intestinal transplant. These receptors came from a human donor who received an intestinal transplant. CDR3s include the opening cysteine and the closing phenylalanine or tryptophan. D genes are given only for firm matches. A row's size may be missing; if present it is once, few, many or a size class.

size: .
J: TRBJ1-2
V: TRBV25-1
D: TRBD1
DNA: TGTGCCAGCAGTCGGACAGGGAATGGCTACACCTTC
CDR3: CASSRTGNGYTF

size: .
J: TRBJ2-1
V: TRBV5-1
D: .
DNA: TGCGCCAGCAGCTTCTACACAGGGGGGGTCTACAATGAGCAGTTCTTC
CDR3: CASSFYTGGVYNEQFF

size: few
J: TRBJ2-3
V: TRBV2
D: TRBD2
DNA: TGTGCCGGAACTTATAGCGGGGGTCCCGGAGATACGCAGTATTTT
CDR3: CAGTYSGGPGDTQYF

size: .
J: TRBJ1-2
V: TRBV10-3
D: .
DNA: TGTGCCATCAGTGAGTCGACAGGCTATGGCTACACCTTC
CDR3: CAISESTGYGYTF

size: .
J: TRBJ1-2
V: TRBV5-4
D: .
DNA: TGTGCCAGCAGCGGGGGGGTTGGGAACTATGGCTACACCTTC
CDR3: CASSGGVGNYGYTF

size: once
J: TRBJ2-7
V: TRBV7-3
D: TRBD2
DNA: TGTGCCAGCAGCCCAATAGGTCCTAGCGGGAGCTACGAGCAGTACTTC
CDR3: CASSPIGPSGSYEQYF

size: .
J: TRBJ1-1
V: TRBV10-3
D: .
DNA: TGTGCCATCCTGGGGGGGGGCGGGAACACTGAAGCTTTCTTT
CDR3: CAILGGGGNTEAFF

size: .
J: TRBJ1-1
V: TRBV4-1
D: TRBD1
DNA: TGCGCCAGCAGCCAAGGGGACAGGAACACTGAAGCTTTCTTT
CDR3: CASSQGDRNTEAFF

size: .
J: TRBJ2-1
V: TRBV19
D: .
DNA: TGTGCCAGTAGTACCCACGACAGGCCCCCCTACAATGAGCAGTTCTTC
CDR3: CASSTHDRPPYNEQFF

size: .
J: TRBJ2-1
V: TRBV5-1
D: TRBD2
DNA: TGCGCCAGCAGCTTGGCTAGCGGGACCTACAATGAGCAGTTCTTC
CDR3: CASSLASGTYNEQFF

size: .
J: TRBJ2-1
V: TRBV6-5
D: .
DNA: TGTGCCAGCAGTTATTTTCCCCATCCCCCCAATGAGCAGTTCTTC
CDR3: CASSYFPHPPNEQFF

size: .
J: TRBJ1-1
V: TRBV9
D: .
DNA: TGTGCCAGCAGCGTAGATGATGTGGGCAGGCTTAACACTGAAGCTTTCTTT
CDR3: CASSVDDVGRLNTEAFF

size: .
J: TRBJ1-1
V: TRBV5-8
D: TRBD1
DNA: TGTGCCAGCAGCTTGGCGGGACAGTTGAACACTGAAGCTTTCTTT
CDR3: CASSLAGQLNTEAFF

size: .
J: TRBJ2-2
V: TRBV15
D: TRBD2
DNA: TGTGCCACCAGCAGAGATAGGCTAGCGGGAGCCGGGGAGCTGTTTTTT
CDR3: CATSRDRLAGAGELFF

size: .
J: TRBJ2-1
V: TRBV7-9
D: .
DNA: TGTGCCAGCAGCTTAGCACGGGGGACCTACAATGAGCAGTTCTTC
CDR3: CASSLARGTYNEQFF

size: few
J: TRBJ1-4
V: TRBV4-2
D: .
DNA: TGTGCCAGCAGCCGACAGGCTAATGAAAAACTGTTTTTT
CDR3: CASSRQANEKLFF

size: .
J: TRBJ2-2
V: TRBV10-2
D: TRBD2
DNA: TGCGCCAGCAGGATCAGCGGGGGATCCGGGGAGCTGTTTTTT
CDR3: CASRISGGSGELFF

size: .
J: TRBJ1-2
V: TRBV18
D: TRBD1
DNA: TGTGCCAGCTCACCCGACAGGGATTATGGCTACACCTTC
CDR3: CASSPDRDYGYTF

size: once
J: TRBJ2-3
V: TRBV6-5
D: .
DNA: TGTGCCAGCAGCCAGCGGACTAGCACAGATACGCAGTATTTT
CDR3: CASSQRTSTDTQYF

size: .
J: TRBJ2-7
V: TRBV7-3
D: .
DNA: TGTGCCAGCAGCTCCGTTTGGGCCCACGAGCAGTACTTC
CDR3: CASSSVWAHEQYF

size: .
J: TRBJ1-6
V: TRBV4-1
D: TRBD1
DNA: TGCGCCAGCAGCCAAGTCAGACAGGGACATTCACCCCTCCACTTT
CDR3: CASSQVRQGHSPLHF

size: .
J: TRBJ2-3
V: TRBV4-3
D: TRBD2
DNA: TGCGCCAGCAGCCCCGTTCGGGGGGGATACACAGATACGCAGTATTTT
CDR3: CASSPVRGGYTDTQYF

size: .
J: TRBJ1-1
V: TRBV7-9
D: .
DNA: TGTGCCAGCAGCAGGGGATCGGAGGCTTTCTTT
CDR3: CASSRGSEAFF

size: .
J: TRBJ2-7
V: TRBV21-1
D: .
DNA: TGTGCCAGCAGCAAAGGGCCGGGACAGGGGGATAGCGAGCAGTACTTC
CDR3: CASSKGPGQGDSEQYF

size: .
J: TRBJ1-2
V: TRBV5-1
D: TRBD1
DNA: TGCGCCAGCAGCGTCGGACAGGGGGCTGGTGGCTACACCTTC
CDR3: CASSVGQGAGGYTF

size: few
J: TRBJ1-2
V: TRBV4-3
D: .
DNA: TGCGCCAGCAGCCCACGACTGGGGGCTGGCTACACCTTC
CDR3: CASSPRLGAGYTF

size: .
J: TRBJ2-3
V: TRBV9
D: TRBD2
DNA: TGTGCCAGCAGCGTAGCCCCAGCGGGGGGCACAGATACGCAGTATTTT
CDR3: CASSVAPAGGTDTQYF

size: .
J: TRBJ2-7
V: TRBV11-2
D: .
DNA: TGTGCCAGCAGCTTAGTCCCAGATTTCTCCTACGAGCAGTACTTC
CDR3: CASSLVPDFSYEQYF

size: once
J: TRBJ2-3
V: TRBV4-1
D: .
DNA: TGCGCCAGCAGCCAAGATGCGGGCGGGACCCTCACAGATACGCAGTATTTT
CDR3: CASSQDAGGTLTDTQYF

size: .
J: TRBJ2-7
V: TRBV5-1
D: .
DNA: TGCGCCAGCAGCTTGACCTCCGGGACTCCCACCTACGAGCAGTACTTC
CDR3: CASSLTSGTPTYEQYF

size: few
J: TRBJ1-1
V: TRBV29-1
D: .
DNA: TGCAGCGTCCGGAGATCGTACGGAGCTTTCTTT
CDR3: CSVRRSYGAFF

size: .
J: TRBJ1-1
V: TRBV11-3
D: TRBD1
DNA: TGTGCCAGCAGCTTTTCTGGACAGGGGGGGGCTGAAGCTTTCTTT
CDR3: CASSFSGQGGAEAFF

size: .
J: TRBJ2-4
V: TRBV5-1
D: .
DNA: TGCGCCAGCAGTGACACGGGGGGCCTCGGAAACATTCAGTACTTC
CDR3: CASSDTGGLGNIQYF

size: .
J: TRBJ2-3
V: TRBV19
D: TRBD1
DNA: TGTGCCAGTAGTTGGGACAGGGGAGATACGCAGTATTTT
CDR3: CASSWDRGDTQYF

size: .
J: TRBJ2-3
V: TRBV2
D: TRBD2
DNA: TGTGCCAGCGGGGCAGGAGCGGGAGGAACAGATACGCAGTATTTT
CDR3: CASGAGAGGTDTQYF